Below, one TCR beta chain is given with its context. These data originate in a study of cytomegalovirus exposure and HLA in healthy donors. 60 Vbeta and 13 Jbeta primers were used in PCR. Assay: immunoSEQ multiplex PCR; the TCRdb copy retains only in-frame clones and omits some. The table lists about 160,000 clones, roughly 80% of them singletons. The CDR3 has 13 amino acids. The junction had 4 bases not matched to a gene; V was cut back by 4 bases and J by 5 bases. Germline lookup yields CDR1 SGHRS and CDR2 YFSETQ. This clonotype was obtained from a male donor in good health and CMV-seropositive. Sequencing input: PBMCs. The chain uses TRBV5-1 and TRBJ1-1; 8 bases agree with TRBD1. CDR3 loop: CASSQDRVTEAFF. The CDR3 DNA reads TGCGCCAGCAGCCAGGACAGGGTAACTGAAGCTTTCTTT.